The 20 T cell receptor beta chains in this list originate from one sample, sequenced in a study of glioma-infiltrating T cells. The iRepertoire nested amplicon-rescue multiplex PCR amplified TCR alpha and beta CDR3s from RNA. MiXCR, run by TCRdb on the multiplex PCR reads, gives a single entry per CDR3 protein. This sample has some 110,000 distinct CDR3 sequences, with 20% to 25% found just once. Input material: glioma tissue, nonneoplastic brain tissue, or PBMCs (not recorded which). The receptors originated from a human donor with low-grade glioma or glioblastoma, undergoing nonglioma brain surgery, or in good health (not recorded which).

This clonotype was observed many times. The CDR3 loop is CASRMTRSQETQYF. In DNA, the CDR3 is TGTGCCAGCAGGATGACTAGGAGCCAAGAGACCCAGTACTTC. The chain joins TRBV6-1 to TRBJ2-5; D may be TRBD2 (6 bases). V was clipped by 6 bases and J by 1 base, with 12 bases between them. Germline lookup yields CDR1 MNHNS and CDR2 SASEGT. The CDR3 totals 14 residues.

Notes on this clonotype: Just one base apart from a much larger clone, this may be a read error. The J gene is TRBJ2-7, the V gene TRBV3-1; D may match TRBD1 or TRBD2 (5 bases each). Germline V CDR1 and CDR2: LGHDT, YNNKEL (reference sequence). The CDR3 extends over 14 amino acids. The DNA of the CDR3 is TGTTCCAGCAGCCCCAGGGAGACAGCCTACGAGCAGTACTTC. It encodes CSSSPRETAYEQYF.

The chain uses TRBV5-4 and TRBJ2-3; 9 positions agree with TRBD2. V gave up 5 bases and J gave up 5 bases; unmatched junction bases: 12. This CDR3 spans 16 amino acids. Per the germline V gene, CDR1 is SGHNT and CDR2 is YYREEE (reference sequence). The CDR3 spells CASSPGLAGPEDTQYF. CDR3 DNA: TGTGCCAGCAGTCCCGGTCTAGCGGGACCGGAAGATACGCAGTATTTT.

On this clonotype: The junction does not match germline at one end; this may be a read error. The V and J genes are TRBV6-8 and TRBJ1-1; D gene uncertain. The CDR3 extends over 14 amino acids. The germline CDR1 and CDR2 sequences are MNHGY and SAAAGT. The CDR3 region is CASIYMAYNTEAFF. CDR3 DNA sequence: TGTGCCAGCATTTACATGGCATATAACACTGAAGCTTTCTTT.

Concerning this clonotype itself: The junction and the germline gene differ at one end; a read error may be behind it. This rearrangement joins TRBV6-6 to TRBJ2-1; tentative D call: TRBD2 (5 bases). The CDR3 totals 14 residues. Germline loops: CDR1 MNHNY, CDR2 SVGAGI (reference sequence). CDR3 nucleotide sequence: TGTGCCAGCAGCCTTGACACTTCGGGGAATGAGAAGCTCTTC. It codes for CASSLDTSGNEKLF.

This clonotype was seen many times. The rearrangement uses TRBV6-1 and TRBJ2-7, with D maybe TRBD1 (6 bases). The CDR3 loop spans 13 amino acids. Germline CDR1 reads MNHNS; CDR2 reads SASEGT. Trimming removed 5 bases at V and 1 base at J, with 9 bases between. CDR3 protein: CASSMTGSYEQYF. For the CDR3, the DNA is TGTGCCAGCAGTATGACAGGTTCCTACGAGCAGTACTTC.

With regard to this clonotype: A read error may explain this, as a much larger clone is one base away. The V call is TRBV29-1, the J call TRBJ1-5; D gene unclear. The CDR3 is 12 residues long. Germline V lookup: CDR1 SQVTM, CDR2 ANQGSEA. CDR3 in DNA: TGCAGCGTTCAGGACCAGAATCAGCCCAAGCATTTT. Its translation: CSVQDQNQPKHF.

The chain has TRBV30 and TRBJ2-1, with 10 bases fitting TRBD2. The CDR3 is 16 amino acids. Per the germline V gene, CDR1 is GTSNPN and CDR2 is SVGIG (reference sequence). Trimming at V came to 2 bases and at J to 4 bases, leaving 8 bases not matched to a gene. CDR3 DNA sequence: TGTGCCTGGAGTCCAACCGGGACTAGCGATTACAATGAGCAGTTCTTC. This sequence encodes CAWSPTGTSDYNEQFF.

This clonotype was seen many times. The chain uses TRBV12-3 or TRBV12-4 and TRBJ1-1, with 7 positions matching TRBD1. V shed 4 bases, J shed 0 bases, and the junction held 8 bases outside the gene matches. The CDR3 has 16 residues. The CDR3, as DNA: TGTGCCAGCAGTTCTCACAGGGGCGTTTTGAACACTGAAGCTTTCTTT. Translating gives CASSSHRGVLNTEAFF.

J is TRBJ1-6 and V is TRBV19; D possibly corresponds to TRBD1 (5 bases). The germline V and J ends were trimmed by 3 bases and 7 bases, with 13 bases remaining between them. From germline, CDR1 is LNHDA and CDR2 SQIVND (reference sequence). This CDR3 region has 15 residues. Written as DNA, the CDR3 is TGTGCCAGTAGTATGCAGGGATCGAGCAATTCACCCCTCCACTTT. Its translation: CASSMQGSSNSPLHF. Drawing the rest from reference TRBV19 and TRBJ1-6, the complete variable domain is DGGITQSPKYLFRKEGQNVTLSCEQNLNHDAMYWYRQDPGQGLRLIYYSQIVNDFQKGDIAEGYSVSREKKESFPLTVTSAQKNPTAFYLCASSMQGSSNSPLHFGNGTRLTVT.

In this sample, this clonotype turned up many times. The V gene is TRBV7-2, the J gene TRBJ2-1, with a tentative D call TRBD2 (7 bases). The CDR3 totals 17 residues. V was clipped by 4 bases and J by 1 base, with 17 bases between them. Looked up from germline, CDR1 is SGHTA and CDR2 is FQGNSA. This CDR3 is CASSSGRGRGSYNEQFF. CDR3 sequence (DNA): TGTGCCAGCAGCTCTGGTAGGGGGAGGGGGTCCTACAATGAGCAGTTCTTC.

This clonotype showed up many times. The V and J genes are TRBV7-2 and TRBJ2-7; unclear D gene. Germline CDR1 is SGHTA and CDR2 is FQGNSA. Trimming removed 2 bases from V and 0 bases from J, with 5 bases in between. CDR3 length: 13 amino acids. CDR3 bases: TGTGCCAGCAGCTTAAACCCCTCCTACGAGCAGTACTTC. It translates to CASSLNPSYEQYF.

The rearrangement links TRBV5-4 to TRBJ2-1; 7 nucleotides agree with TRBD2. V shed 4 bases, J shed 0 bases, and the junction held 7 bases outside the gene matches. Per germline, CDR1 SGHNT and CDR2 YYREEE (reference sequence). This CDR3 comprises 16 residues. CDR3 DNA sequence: TGTGCCAGCAGCCCTCTACGCGGGAGCTCCTACAATGAGCAGTTCTTC. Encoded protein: CASSPLRGSSYNEQFF.

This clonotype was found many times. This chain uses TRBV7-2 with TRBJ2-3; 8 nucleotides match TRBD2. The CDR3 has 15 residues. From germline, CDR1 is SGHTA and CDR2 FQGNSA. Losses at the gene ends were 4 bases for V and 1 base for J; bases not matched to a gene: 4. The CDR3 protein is CASSSPTSGTDTQYF. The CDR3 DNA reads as TGTGCCAGCAGCTCTCCGACTAGCGGCACAGATACGCAGTATTTT.

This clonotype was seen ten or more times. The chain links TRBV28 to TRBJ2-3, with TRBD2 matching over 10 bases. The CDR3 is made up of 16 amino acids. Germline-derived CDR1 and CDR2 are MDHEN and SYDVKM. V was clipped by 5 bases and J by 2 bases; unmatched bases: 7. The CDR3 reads CASSRPSGSNTDTQYF. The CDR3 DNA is TGTGCCAGCAGTCGACCTAGCGGGAGTAACACAGATACGCAGTATTTT.

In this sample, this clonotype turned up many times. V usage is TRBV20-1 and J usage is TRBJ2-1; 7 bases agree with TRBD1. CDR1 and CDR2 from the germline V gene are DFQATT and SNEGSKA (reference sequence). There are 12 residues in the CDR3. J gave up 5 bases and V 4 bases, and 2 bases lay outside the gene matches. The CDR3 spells CSATGTDNEQFF. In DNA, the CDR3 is TGCAGTGCTACCGGGACAGACAATGAGCAGTTCTTC.

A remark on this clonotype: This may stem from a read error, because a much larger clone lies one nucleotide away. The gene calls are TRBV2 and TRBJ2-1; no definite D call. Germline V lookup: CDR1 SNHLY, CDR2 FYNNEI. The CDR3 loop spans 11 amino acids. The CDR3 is CAISEVNEQFF. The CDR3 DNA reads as TGTGCCATCAGTGAGGTCAATGAGCAGTTCTTC.

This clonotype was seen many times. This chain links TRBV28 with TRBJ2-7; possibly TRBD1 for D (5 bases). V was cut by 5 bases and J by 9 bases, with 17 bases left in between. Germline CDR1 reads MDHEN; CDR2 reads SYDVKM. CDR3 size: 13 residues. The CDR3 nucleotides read TGTGCCAGCAGTACTCCGGACACGAGGAGGCAGTACTTC. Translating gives CASSTPDTRRQYF.

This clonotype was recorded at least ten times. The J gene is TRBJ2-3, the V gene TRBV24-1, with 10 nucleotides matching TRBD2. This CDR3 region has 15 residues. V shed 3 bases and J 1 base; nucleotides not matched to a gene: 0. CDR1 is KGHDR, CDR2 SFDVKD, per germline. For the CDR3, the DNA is TGTGCCACCAGTGATAGCGGGAGGGGCACAGATACGCAGTATTTT. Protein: CATSDSGRGTDTQYF.

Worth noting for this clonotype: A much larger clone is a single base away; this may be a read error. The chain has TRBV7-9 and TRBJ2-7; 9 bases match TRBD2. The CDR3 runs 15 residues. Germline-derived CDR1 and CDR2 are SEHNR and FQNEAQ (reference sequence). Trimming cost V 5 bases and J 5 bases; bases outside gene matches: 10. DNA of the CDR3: TGTGCCAGCAGCCCGCAACCCGGGACTAGCAACGAGCAGTACTTC. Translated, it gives CASSPQPGTSNEQYF.